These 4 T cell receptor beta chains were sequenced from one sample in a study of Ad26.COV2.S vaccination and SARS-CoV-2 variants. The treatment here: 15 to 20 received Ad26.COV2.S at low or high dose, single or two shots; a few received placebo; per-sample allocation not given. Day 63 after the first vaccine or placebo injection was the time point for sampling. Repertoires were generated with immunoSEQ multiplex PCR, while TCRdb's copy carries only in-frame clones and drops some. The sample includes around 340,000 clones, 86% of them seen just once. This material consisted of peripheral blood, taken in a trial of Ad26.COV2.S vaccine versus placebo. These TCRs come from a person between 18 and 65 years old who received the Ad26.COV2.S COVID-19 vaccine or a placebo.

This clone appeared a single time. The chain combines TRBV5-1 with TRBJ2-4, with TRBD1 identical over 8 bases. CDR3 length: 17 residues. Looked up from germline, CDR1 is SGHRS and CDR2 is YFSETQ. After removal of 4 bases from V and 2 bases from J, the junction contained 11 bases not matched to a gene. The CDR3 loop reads CASSLLTGGQTKNIQYF. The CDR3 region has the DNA TGCGCCAGCAGCCTCCTAACAGGGGGACAAACCAAAAACATTCAGTACTTC.

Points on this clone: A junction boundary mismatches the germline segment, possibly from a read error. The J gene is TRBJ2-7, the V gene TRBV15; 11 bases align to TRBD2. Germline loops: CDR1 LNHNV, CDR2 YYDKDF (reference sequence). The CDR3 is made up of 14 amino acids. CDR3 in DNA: TGTGCCATCAGCCTAGCGGGAGGTAGTTACGAGCAGTACTTC. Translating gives CAISLAGGSYEQYF.

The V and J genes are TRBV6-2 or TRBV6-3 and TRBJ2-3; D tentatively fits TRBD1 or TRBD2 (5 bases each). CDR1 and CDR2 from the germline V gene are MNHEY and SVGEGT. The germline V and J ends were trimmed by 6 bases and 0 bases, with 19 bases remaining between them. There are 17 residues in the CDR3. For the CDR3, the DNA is TGTGCCAGCAGCCCTACCCCCGGGACGACAAGCACAGATACGCAGTATTTT. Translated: CASSPTPGTTSTDTQYF.

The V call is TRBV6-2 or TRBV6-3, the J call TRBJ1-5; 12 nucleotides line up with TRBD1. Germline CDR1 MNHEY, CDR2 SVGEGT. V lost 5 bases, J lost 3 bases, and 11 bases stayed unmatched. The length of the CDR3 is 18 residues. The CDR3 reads CASSQPGQGAWVNQPQHF. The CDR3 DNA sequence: TGTGCCAGCAGTCAACCGGGACAGGGGGCATGGGTCAATCAGCCCCAGCATTTT.